These 10 T cell receptor beta chains were sequenced from one sample in a study of shared clonotypes between healthy human individuals. Profiling relied on immunoSEQ multiplex PCR, and the TCRdb table lists in-frame clones only, not all of them. The table has about 2,100,000 clones, about 92% seen once; the top ten hold 1.5% to 2%. As defined, naive CD8 cells were CD45RO-negative and positively selected for CCR7, with terminally differentiated effector memory CD45RA+ cells excluded. Sequencing was carried out using naive CD8+ T cells from PBMCs. These receptor sequences come from a man between 18 and 29 years old in good health. Some clones in this sample may be carry-over from other donors' samples.

Regarding this clone: The sample carries other DNA sequences with the same CDR3. J is TRBJ2-1 and V is TRBV29-1, with D tentatively TRBD2 (6 bases). V was clipped by 3 bases and J by 4 bases, with 7 bases between them. CDR1 is SQVTM, CDR2 ANQGSEA, per germline. CDR3 size: 12 residues. The CDR3 DNA reads TGCAGCGTTGAGGCGGGGTACAATGAGCAGTTCTTC. Protein product: CSVEAGYNEQFF.

The chain carries TRBV2 and TRBJ2-7; 7 nucleotides align to TRBD2. V was pared by 0 bases and J by 2 bases, with 4 bases of the junction left unmatched. CDR1 SNHLY and CDR2 FYNNEI come from the germline V gene. The CDR3 loop spans 15 amino acids. The chain's CDR3 is CASSEAAGFPYEQYF. CDR3 DNA: TGTGCCAGCAGTGAAGCAGCGGGGTTCCCCTACGAGCAGTACTTC.

The chain couples TRBV19 to TRBJ2-1; 14 bases are a match to TRBD2. Germline V gene data show CDR1 as LNHDA and CDR2 as SQIVND (reference sequence). This CDR3 has 17 residues. The ends lost 6 bases at V and 6 bases at J; junction bases unmatched: 10. The CDR3 DNA reads TGTGCCAGTAGCGAAAGACTAGCGGGAGGGGATCGCAATGAGCAGTTCTTC. This encodes CASSERLAGGDRNEQFF.

This chain uses TRBV14 with TRBJ1-3; D uncertain. V was shortened by 2 bases and J by 0 bases, with 11 bases between the two germline ends. This CDR3 is 16 amino acids long. The germline V gene encodes CDR1 SGHDN and CDR2 FVKESK. The CDR3 coding sequence is TGTGCCAGCAGCCAACTGGCTTGGGTCTCTGGAAACACCATATATTTT. Its protein is CASSQLAWVSGNTIYF.

The genes are TRBV7-9 and TRBJ2-7, with 10 nucleotides matching TRBD2. From germline, CDR1 is SEHNR and CDR2 FQNEAQ (reference sequence). The CDR3 loop spans 17 amino acids. V lost 4 bases to trimming and J lost 3 bases; unmatched junction nucleotides: 12. DNA of the CDR3: TGTGCCAGCAGCTCAACTGGACTAGCGGAGAGATACTACGAGCAGTACTTC. Its protein is CASSSTGLAERYYEQYF.

This chain joins TRBV5-1 and TRBJ2-5; D could derive from TRBD1 or TRBD2 (5 bases each). The germline V and J ends were trimmed by 7 bases and 2 bases, with 15 bases remaining between them. Germline V lookup: CDR1 SGHRS, CDR2 YFSETQ. The CDR3 has 14 residues. The chain's CDR3 is CASSPSWGQETQYF. CDR3 nucleotides: TGCGCCAGCTCCCCATCCTGGGGGCAAGAGACCCAGTACTTC. Supplemented by reference TRBV5-1 and TRBJ2-5, the full variable domain reads KAGVTQTPRYLIKTRGQQVTLSCSPISGHRSVSWYQQTPGQGLQFLFEYFSETQRNKGNFPGRFSGRQFSNSRSEMNVSTLELGDSALYLCASSPSWGQETQYFGPGTRLLVL.

The rearrangement links TRBV2 to TRBJ2-7; 9 bases map to TRBD1. V was clipped by 5 bases and J by 4 bases; unmatched bases: 6. The germline CDR1 and CDR2 sequences are SNHLY and FYNNEI. This CDR3 contains 14 residues. CDR3 coding DNA: TGTGCCAGCAGTTTCGGACAGGGGTGGTACGAGCAGTACTTC. Its protein product is CASSFGQGWYEQYF.

This chain uses TRBV25-1 with TRBJ2-2; tentative D call: TRBD1 (6 bases). V lost 6 bases to trimming and J lost 1 base, with 18 bases between them. The CDR3 extends over 17 amino acids. Germline assignment: CDR1 MGHDK and CDR2 SYGVNS. The DNA for the CDR3 is TGTGCCAGCAGATCATACCCCACAGGGCAGAACACCGGGGAGCTGTTTTTT. Its translation is CASRSYPTGQNTGELFF.

The J gene is TRBJ1-5, the V gene TRBV18; 7 bases align to TRBD1. The CDR3 runs to 16 residues. J gave up 4 bases and V 3 bases, and 9 bases lay outside the gene matches. The germline V gene has CDR1 KGHSH and CDR2 LQKENI. CDR3 sequence (DNA): TGTGCCAGCTCACCCGACGACAGGGCTTGGAATCAGCCCCAGCATTTT. This translates into CASSPDDRAWNQPQHF.

V is TRBV28 and J is TRBJ2-7, with a weak D call TRBD2 (6 bases). Germline CDR1 and CDR2: MDHEN and SYDVKM. The CDR3 is made up of 13 amino acids. The ends were cut back, 3 bases at V and 4 bases at J, with 10 bases in the middle. CDR3 protein: CASSFSREYEQYF. The CDR3 DNA reads TGTGCCAGCAGTTTCTCTCGGGAGTACGAGCAGTACTTC. Full variable domain (rest looked up from reference TRBV28 and TRBJ2-7): DVKVTQSSRYLVKRTGEKVFLECVQDMDHENMFWYRQDPGLGLRLIYFSYDVKMKEKGDIPEGYSVSREKKERFSLILESASTNQTSMYLCASSFSREYEQYFGPGTRLTVT.